A single TCR beta chain is shown here with its context. No antigen is known for it. Base qualities are not at hand, and no much larger clone is one base apart. The cohort consisted of 650 to 700 healthy bone marrow donors. All cohort members were sampled while nominally healthy, although unrecorded immune exposures were likely present. The donor was CMV seronegative and belonged to the group of 380 or so seronegative cohort members. Each donor provided a peripheral blood sample, and peripheral blood mononuclear cells were used for TCR beta sequencing. The Qiagen DNeasy Blood Extraction Kit was used to extract genomic DNA from the blood cell samples. Preparation of the library involved the immunoSEQ multiplex PCR assay. The multiplex PCR relied on a mix of 60 forward primers for TCR Vbeta segments and 13 reverse primers for TCR Jbeta segments. Amplification of the CDR3 region of rearranged TCR beta genes was performed with a multiplex PCR assay on genomic DNA. The Illumina HiSeq System was used to sequence the amplified TCR beta libraries as 87-base-pair reads. Regarding the original processing steps: A later analysis counted 75 million to 100 million unique TCR beta chains across the 670 or so repertoires, and approximately 11 million of these chains were shared by at least two donors. Raw reads were error-corrected and collapsed into unique sequences by a nearest-neighbor algorithm in which closely related sequences were merged to remove PCR and sequencing errors. V, D and J gene segments were assigned by aligning CDR3 sequences to IMGT reference sequences. Each retained sequence needed at least a six-nucleotide match to both a V gene segment and a J gene segment. Rearrangements were called productive when the CDR3 lacked stop codons and stayed in frame with V and J; all others were non-productive. CDR3 was defined by IMGT convention, running from the second conserved V-encoded cysteine to the conserved J-encoded phenylalanine. The earlier analysis of more than 450 of the donors excluded sequences that lacked an unambiguous match to a single V gene segment. An earlier analysis of around 600 of the donors classified V segments as functional when productive rearrangements were above 56.7% and as segregating when the standard deviation between donors was above 5%. To diagnose cytomegalovirus status from the catalog of TCR beta chain sequences, a statistical classification framework was built. In a later analysis, TCR nucleotide sequences were compared against IMGT/GENE-DB human TR gene sequences so that V and J genes could be assigned. The TCRdist pipeline was used in a later analysis to assign CDR3 sequences and most-parsimonious VDJ recombination scenarios. In a later analysis, every TCR beta chain was defined by the combination of its CDR3 amino acid sequence and its V-gene family, and reads without a unique V-gene family were dropped. A later analysis removed 550 to 700 highly shared, low-generation-probability nucleotide sequences to deal with suspected cross-contamination and a sequencing artifact. A later analysis calculated a clonal expansion index for each public chain from normalized within-repertoire ranks of inferred template counts. Generation probabilities in a later analysis came from a VDJ recombination model fitted to out-of-frame rearrangements, and those results were checked against IGoR. In a later analysis, hypergeometric tests were used to score TCR-TCR, TCR-HLA and TCR-CMV co-occurrence, with a repertoire-size bias correction applied to TCR pairs. False discovery rates were estimated in a later analysis by permuting HLA or CMV assignments 20 times. In a later analysis, co-occurring TCRs were grouped using DBSCAN, and TCRdist sequence similarity was added for clustering within HLA-allele-positive subsets. Co-occurrence clustering excluded repertoires with fewer than 30,000 or more than 120,000 public chains, plus five with anomalous nucleotide sharing. TCRdb re-hosts the immuneACCESS table, in-frame sequences only. Its copies lack some clones; in the studies checked, an unresolved V gene accounts for under half of them, and the cause for the rest is not known. V, J and clone size derive from that table, while D and trimming were established from the DNA sequence. Counted in this sample were around 150,000 clones; around 77% of them appeared once. Of the sample, approximately 2% is held by the ten largest clones.

After removal of 0 bases from V and 5 bases from J, the junction retains 4 bases not matched to a gene. Spanning cysteine to phenylalanine, the CDR3 consists of 16 amino acids. Of the read, only the CDR3 DNA is kept; its 48 bases are in frame from base 1. The germline V gene encodes CDR1 SGHRS and CDR2 YFSETQ. The record originates from a study of cytomegalovirus exposure and HLA in healthy donors (dated by TCRdb to about 2017). For the study in its entirety: In an earlier analysis of approximately 500 of the donors, 250 to 350 Gb of sequence data and 117 million unique TCR beta sequences from 180 million or so T cells were reported. An early release that covered about 600 HLA-typed donors contained about 300 gigabases of sequencing data and 70 million to 100 million unique TCR sequences. Among the roughly 400 genotyped donors, around 79% belonged to the genetic ancestry cluster associated with self-reported Caucasian donors. The study aimed to test whether cataloging public T cell receptors could reveal signatures of past pathogen exposure. Using immunosequencing, the study profiled T cell repertoires from 500 to 800 subjects and related those repertoires to cytomegalovirus serostatus. Besides the first cohort of around 670 subjects, a separate validation cohort made up of 120 different subjects was used. To predict cytomegalovirus infection status, the study brought together high-throughput TCR immunosequencing, statistical association of individual TCRs with disease status, and machine learning. In a later analysis, previously published TCR beta repertoires from 600 to 850 donors were re-analyzed and high-resolution HLA genotyping was added so that TCR occurrence patterns could be studied. Rather than using new phenotypic data, the later analysis identified candidate immune exposures from TCR beta sequences and from how often those sequences occurred across donors. To decide whether each TCR beta V gene segment behaved as functional or pseudogenic, an earlier analysis of 587 of the donors relied on high-throughput TCR beta sequencing. Donor age, sex, ethnicity and CMV serostatus were compiled together with the repertoire data. In a later genetic analysis, genome-wide SNP genotypes for about 65% of the 666 donors were used, and that subset was treated as a discovery cohort. All discovery cohort repertoires had been generated on a single sequencing platform. Class I and class II HLA loci were covered by the typing at four-digit resolution. Typing coverage differed by locus: A, B, C, DRB1 and DQB1 were typed in about 620-630 donors, DQA1 in around 500, DPA1 in some 570, and DPB1 in just under 490. Five DR-DQ haplotypes were treated as single units for association and clustering because of strong linkage in the cohort. Among about 400 genotyped donors of the cohort, an average of around 240,000 unique TCR beta nucleotide sequences was sequenced per donor, of which approximately 19% were non-productive.

The full study reports these points: Sequencing depth was assumed to be roughly uniform across donors in the presence/absence analyses, though that assumption may not hold. Specific HLA alleles were associated with around 18,000 TCR beta sequences at a false discovery rate of 0.05 in a later analysis. A cluster of highly shared sequence variants was judged likely to be a technical artifact of the sequencing pipeline. In a later genetic analysis, a missense DCLRE1C variant was associated with V-gene and J-gene trimming of TCR beta chains, and the association was replicated in an independent cohort. A later analysis reported that several top co-occurrence clusters appeared linked to parvovirus B19, influenza, CMV and Epstein-Barr virus. In an earlier analysis of some 640 of the donors, most TCR beta V segments were observed in productive rearrangements about 87% or about 30% of the time, broadly matching IMGT annotations. In the study, roughly 160 TCR beta chains were listed as associated with cytomegalovirus. The cohort was sequenced for TCR beta chains only, and without alpha or paired-chain data the features that could be detected were limited. According to a later analysis, most CMV-associated TCR beta chains appeared to be HLA-restricted, and the HLA associations seemed to be driven largely by CMV exposure. The only immune exposure information available for the cohort was CMV serostatus. The authors suggested that the approach could potentially be generalized to other disease states and immunological phenotypes. Compared with the approximately 670-donor mean, donors in an Asian-associated ancestry cluster had fewer N-insertions in productive TCRs, according to a later genetic analysis. In a later analysis, TCR association rates were found to vary across HLA loci, with the most associated TCRs seen for DRB1 alleles and the fewest for HLA-C alleles. Because counts were too low, approximately 18 rarely observed V segments, including chromosome 9 orphons, were excluded from the earlier analysis of roughly 580 of the donors. Most TCR sequences were observed very rarely across donors, whereas some public TCRs were present in many individuals. In both the original and validation cohorts, the classifier was reported to diagnose cytomegalovirus status with high specificity and sensitivity. When HLA alleles, especially DR and DQ, strongly co-occurred, attributing TCR associations to individual alleles was difficult. A further reported finding was that TCR beta sequences accurately predicted the HLA-A and HLA-B alleles for most subjects in the first cohort. In a later analysis, HLA-associated TCR beta chains showed more clonal expansion and lower generation probabilities than non-associated chains that were equally common. Because HLA typing was missing for some donors at each locus, association tests included only the typed subset. In vitro tests confirmed that three of the cytomegalovirus-associated TCR beta chains recognize cytomegalovirus antigens. Some IMGT-functional V segments, including TRBV6-2 and TRBV6-3, could not be told apart with the 87-base-pair reads, so those segments were excluded. Correlated functional status among segregating V segments might reflect linkage disequilibrium, but an unknown experimental factor could not be ruled out.

The clonotype comes from a man aged 25 to 40 in good health and CMV-seronegative. The chain links TRBV5-1 with TRBJ2-1; 11 bases in between match TRBD2. The sample was PBMCs. At the DNA level, the sequence is TGCGCCAGCAGCTTGGGCGGGACTAGCGGTAACAATGAGCAGTTCTTC. Translated, it reads CASSLGGTSGNNEQFF. Supplemented by the reference TRBV5-1 and TRBJ2-1 proteins around the CDR3, the complete variable domain is KAGVTQTPRYLIKTRGQQVTLSCSPISGHRSVSWYQQTPGQGLQFLFEYFSETQRNKGNFPGRFSGRQFSNSRSEMNVSTLELGDSALYLCASSLGGTSGNNEQFFGPGTRLTVL.